The 15 T cell receptor beta chains presented below share a single source sample, sequenced in a study of T cell responses to AZD1222 COVID-19 vaccine. Sequencing used immunoSEQ multiplex PCR; TCRdb keeps in-frame clones, though not all of them. This table has 150,000 or so clones, 80% to 95% appearing once. The material was peripheral blood, obtained on day 0 of AZD1222 vaccination. The source is an adult in good health.

This chain uses TRBV28 with TRBJ1-5; a possible D gene is TRBD1 (5 bases). Germline loops: CDR1 MDHEN, CDR2 SYDVKM. Trimming stripped 5 bases from V and 0 bases from J, with 14 bases between. The CDR3 is 16 residues long. The CDR3, as DNA: TGTGCCAGCAGTCCCGCCTTGGGGGTTAGCAATCAGCCCCAGCATTTT. This sequence encodes CASSPALGVSNQPQHF.

This clone was picked up one time. J is TRBJ2-7 and V is TRBV3-1 (or the pseudogene TRBV3-2); the match to TRBD2 covers 7 bases. The CDR3 runs 13 residues. V shed 0 bases, J shed 9 bases, and the junction held 5 bases outside the gene matches. Germline lookup yields CDR1 LGHDT and CDR2 YNNKEL (reference sequence). The CDR3 coding sequence is TGTGCCAGCAGCCAAGAAGGGAGGGGAGGGCAGTACTTC. This codes for CASSQEGRGGQYF.

CDR3 coding DNA: TGTGCCACCAGTGATAACCGAGGGAACTATGGCTACACCTTC. This gives the protein CATSDNRGNYGYTF. The rearrangement joins TRBV24-1 to TRBJ1-2, with D unclear. The V gene's germline CDR1 is KGHDR and CDR2 SFDVKD. V lost 3 bases and J 2 bases, leaving 9 bases between the germline ends. The CDR3 length is 14 residues.

The chain employs TRBV10-1 and TRBJ1-5; D is undetermined. The CDR3 length is 11 residues. Germline V gene data show CDR1 as WNHNN and CDR2 as SYGVQD (reference sequence). V was shortened by 7 bases and J by 6 bases, with 7 bases between the two germline ends. CDR3 coding DNA: TGCGCCAGCAAATCGGGTCAGCCCCAGCATTTT. This codes for CASKSGQPQHF.

This clone appeared a single time. J is TRBJ1-6 and V is TRBV27; D is possibly TRBD1 (5 bases). V was cut by 7 bases and J by 0 bases, with 19 bases left in between. The CDR3 spans 18 residues. Germline CDR1 MNHEY, CDR2 SMNVEV (reference sequence). CDR3 loop: CASTYRPGGSSYNSPLHF. The CDR3 DNA is TGTGCCAGCACTTACCGGCCGGGGGGGAGCTCCTATAATTCACCCCTCCACTTT.

This chain's CDR3 is CAISGTPYEQYF. CDR3 bases: TGTGCCATTTCCGGGACCCCCTACGAGCAGTACTTC. The chain links TRBV6-6 to TRBJ2-7; D is tentatively TRBD1 or TRBD2 (5 bases each). CDR1 is MNHNY and CDR2 is SVGAGI in the germline V gene (reference sequence). There are 12 residues in the CDR3. The germline V and J ends were trimmed by 10 bases and 2 bases, with 12 bases remaining between them.

This clone was picked up one time. The V call is TRBV28, the J call TRBJ2-1; D is unclear. V was clipped by 0 bases and J by 8 bases, with 11 bases between them. Germline assignment: CDR1 MDHEN and CDR2 SYDVKM. There are 14 residues in the CDR3. The CDR3 here is CASSLWEGFDEQFF. CDR3 coding DNA: TGTGCCAGCAGTTTATGGGAAGGCTTTGATGAGCAGTTCTTC. Complete variable domain (other parts from reference TRBV28 and TRBJ2-1): DVKVTQSSRYLVKRTGEKVFLECVQDMDHENMFWYRQDPGLGLRLIYFSYDVKMKEKGDIPEGYSVSREKKERFSLILESASTNQTSMYLCASSLWEGFDEQFFGPGTRLTVL.

The chain joins TRBV19 to TRBJ1-1, with D possibly matching TRBD1 (5 bases). Germline V gives CDR1 LNHDA, CDR2 SQIVND (reference sequence). The CDR3 extends over 13 amino acids. V lost 4 bases and J 0 bases, leaving 6 bases between the germline ends. The CDR3 protein is CASSTGMNTEAFF. Here the CDR3 DNA reads TGTGCCAGTAGTACAGGGATGAACACTGAAGCTTTCTTT.

This clone has just one count. The chain recombines TRBV15 with TRBJ2-4; 15 bases are a match to TRBD2. Germline V gene data show CDR1 as LNHNV and CDR2 as YYDKDF (reference sequence). The junction had 10 bases not matched to a gene; V was cut back by 3 bases and J by 1 base. The CDR3 loop spans 20 amino acids. The CDR3 region has the DNA TGTGCCACCAGCAGCGCTTCGGGACTAGCGGGAGGTGGGGCCAAAAACATTCAGTACTTC. Translation: CATSSASGLAGGGAKNIQYF.

This rearrangement joins TRBV6-6 to TRBJ2-7, with 14 bases identical to TRBD2. The CDR3 is 22 amino acids. Germline-derived CDR1 and CDR2 are MNHNY and SVGAGI (reference sequence). J lost 0 bases, V lost 5 bases, and 21 bases had no gene match. The CDR3 region is CASSQPPWTSGRLDNDSYEQYF. CDR3 sequence (DNA): TGTGCCAGCAGTCAACCCCCGTGGACTAGCGGGAGGTTAGACAATGACTCCTACGAGCAGTACTTC.

This sequence joins TRBV6-5 and TRBJ2-1; TRBD1 matches 8 bases. The V gene end was trimmed by 7 bases and the J gene end by 4 bases; junction bases not matched to a gene: 6. CDR1 and CDR2 from the germline V gene are MNHEY and SVGAGI. CDR3 size: 14 residues. The CDR3 sequence: CASNPQGAYNEQFF. The CDR3 DNA reads as TGTGCCAGCAATCCCCAGGGGGCGTACAATGAGCAGTTCTTC.

Written as DNA, the CDR3 is TGTGCCAGCAGCTTGGAAGTTTCCTACGAGCAGTACTTC. It specifies CASSLEVSYEQYF. The chain joins TRBV11-2 to TRBJ2-7; no firm D call. The V and J ends lost 3 bases and 1 base respectively, with 7 bases between them. The CDR3 is made up of 13 amino acids. Germline CDR1 SGHAT, CDR2 FQNNGV.

DNA for the CDR3: TGTGCCAGCAGCGATGCAGGGGGTCAGGGGCACGAGCAGTACTTC. It yields the protein CASSDAGGQGHEQYF. The genes are TRBV28 and TRBJ2-7; 7 nucleotides align to TRBD1. CDR1 MDHEN and CDR2 SYDVKM come from the germline V gene. V dropped 6 bases and J dropped 5; count of bases not matched to a gene: 13. The CDR3 length is 15 residues.

This chain joins TRBV6-6 and TRBJ1-3, with D tentatively TRBD1 (5 bases). CDR1 is MNHNY, CDR2 SVGAGI, per germline (reference sequence). V was trimmed by 2 bases and J by 3 bases, leaving 8 bases between them. CDR3 length equals 14 residues. Here the CDR3 DNA reads TGTGCCAGCAGTTACGGGGGTGTTGGAAACACCATATATTTT. It translates to CASSYGGVGNTIYF.

The V and J genes are TRBV12-3 or TRBV12-4 and TRBJ2-7; maybe TRBD1 (5 bases). Trimming stripped 6 bases from V and 2 bases from J, with 11 bases between. The CDR3 is 13 residues long. The CDR3 here is CASRNQGTYEQYF. The CDR3 DNA is TGTGCCAGCAGAAATCAGGGTACCTACGAGCAGTACTTC.